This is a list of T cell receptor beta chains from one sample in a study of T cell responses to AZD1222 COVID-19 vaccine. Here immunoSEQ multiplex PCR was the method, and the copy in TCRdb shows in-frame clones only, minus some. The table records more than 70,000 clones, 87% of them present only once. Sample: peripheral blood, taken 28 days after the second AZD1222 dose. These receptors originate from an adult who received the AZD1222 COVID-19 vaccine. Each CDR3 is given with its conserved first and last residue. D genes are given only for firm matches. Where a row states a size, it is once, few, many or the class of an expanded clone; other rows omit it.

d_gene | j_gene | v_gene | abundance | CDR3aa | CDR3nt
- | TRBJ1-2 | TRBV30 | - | CAWSKGRSPTVNYGYTF | TGTGCCTGGAGTAAGGGGCGATCCCCGACAGTCAACTATGGCTACACCTTC
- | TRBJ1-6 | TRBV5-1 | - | CASRFSSGRLLSPLHF | TGCGCCAGCAGATTTTCCTCGGGACGTTTGCTTTCACCCCTCCACTTT
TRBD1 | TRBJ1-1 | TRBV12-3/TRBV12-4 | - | CASGQGFTEAFF | TGTGCCAGCGGACAGGGGTTCACTGAAGCTTTCTTT
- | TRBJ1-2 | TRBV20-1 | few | CSASSGPRTKNYGYTF | TGCAGTGCTAGTTCCGGGCCCAGGACAAAGAACTATGGCTACACCTTC
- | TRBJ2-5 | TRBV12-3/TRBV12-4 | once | CASSHPRETQYF | TGTGCCAGCAGTCATCCCCGAGAGACCCAGTACTTC
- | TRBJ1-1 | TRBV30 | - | CAWSGVRGRAFF | TGTGCCTGGAGTGGGGTAAGGGGGAGGGCTTTCTTT
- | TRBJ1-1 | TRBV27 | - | CASSSPGRVTEAFF | TGTGCCAGCAGTTCCCCAGGGCGGGTCACTGAAGCTTTCTTT
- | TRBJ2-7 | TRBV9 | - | CASSEGLGPYEQYF | TGTGCCAGCAGCGAGGGACTTGGCCCCTACGAGCAGTACTTC
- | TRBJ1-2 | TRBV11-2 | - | CASSLDGLYGYTF | TGTGCCAGCAGCTTGGACGGACTCTATGGCTACACCTTC
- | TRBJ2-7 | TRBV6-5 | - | CASRSIYEQYF | TGTGCCAGCAGGTCCATCTACGAGCAGTACTTC
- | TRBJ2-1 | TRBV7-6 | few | CASSQQTSTVNEQFF | TGTGCCAGCAGCCAGCAGACTAGTACGGTCAATGAGCAGTTCTTC
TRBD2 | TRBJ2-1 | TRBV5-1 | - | CASCAAGLAGVHEQFF | TGCGCCAGTTGCGCCGCGGGACTAGCGGGAGTACATGAGCAGTTCTTC
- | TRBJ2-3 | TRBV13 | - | CASNSDRSTDTQYF | TGTGCCAGCAACTCTGACAGGTCCACAGATACGCAGTATTTT
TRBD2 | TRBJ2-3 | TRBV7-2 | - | CASSPPGLADTDTQYF | TGTGCCAGCAGCCCACCCGGGCTAGCGGACACAGATACGCAGTATTTT
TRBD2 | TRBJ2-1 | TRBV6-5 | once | CASSHLAGGLNEQFF | TGTGCCAGCAGTCACCTAGCGGGAGGCCTCAATGAGCAGTTCTTC
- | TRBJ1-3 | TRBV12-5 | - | CASGLWQARNTIYF | TGTGCTAGTGGTTTGTGGCAGGCCAGAAACACCATATATTTT
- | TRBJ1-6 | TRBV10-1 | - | CASSDIGGSPLHF | TGCGCCAGCAGTGACATAGGGGGGTCACCCCTCCACTTT
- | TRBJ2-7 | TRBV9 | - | CASSGRDSPYEQYF | TGTGCCAGCAGCGGCCGGGACTCGCCCTACGAGCAGTACTTC
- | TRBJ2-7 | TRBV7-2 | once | CASSLDPTGPSDEQYF | TGTGCCAGCAGCTTAGATCCTACGGGACCTAGCGACGAGCAGTACTTC
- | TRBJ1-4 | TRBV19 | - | CASSIFPRGEKLFF | TGTGCCAGTAGTATATTTCCCAGAGGCGAAAAACTGTTTTTT
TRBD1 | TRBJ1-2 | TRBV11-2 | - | CASSLTGENYGYTF | TGTGCCAGCAGCCTCACAGGGGAGAACTATGGCTACACCTTC
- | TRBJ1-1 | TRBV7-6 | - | CASSSWTGRNTEAFF | TGTGCCAGCAGCTCTTGGACGGGTCGAAACACTGAAGCTTTCTTT
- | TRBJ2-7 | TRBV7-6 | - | CASRKEDYLTGEQYF | TGTGCCAGCAGAAAAGAGGACTATCTAACAGGCGAGCAGTACTTC
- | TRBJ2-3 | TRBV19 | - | CASSIGRFTDTQYF | TGTGCCAGTAGTATAGGCAGGTTCACAGATACGCAGTATTTT
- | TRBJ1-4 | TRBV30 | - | CAWSYRLAGAVNEKLFF | TGTGCCTGGAGTTACCGGCTTGCGGGAGCGGTTAATGAAAAACTGTTTTTT
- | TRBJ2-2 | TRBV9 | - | CASSVHPAGPGTGELFF | TGTGCCAGCAGCGTGCATCCCGCAGGGCCGGGCACCGGGGAGCTGTTTTTT
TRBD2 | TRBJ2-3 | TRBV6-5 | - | CASSYRTSADTQYF | TGTGCCAGCAGTTACAGGACTAGTGCAGATACGCAGTATTTT
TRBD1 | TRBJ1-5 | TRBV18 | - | CASSPGTGGFQPQHF | TGTGCCAGCTCACCAGGGACAGGGGGCTTTCAGCCCCAGCATTTT
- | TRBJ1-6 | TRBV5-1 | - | CASSPGGIDSPLHF | TGCGCCAGCAGCCCCGGAGGGATTGATTCACCCCTCCACTTT
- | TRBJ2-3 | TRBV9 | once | CASSVRVGADTQYF | TGTGCCAGCAGCGTACGGGTAGGGGCAGATACGCAGTATTTT
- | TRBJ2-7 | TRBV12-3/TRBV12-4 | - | CASSLKVEQYF | TGTGCCAGCAGTTTAAAAGTCGAGCAGTACTTC
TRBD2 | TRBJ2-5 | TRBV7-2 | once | CASSVDWTSGRTQYF | TGTGCCAGCAGCGTGGACTGGACTAGCGGGAGGACCCAGTACTTC
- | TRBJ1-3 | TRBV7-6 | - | CASSYRGGVSGNTIYF | TGTGCCAGCAGCTATCGCGGGGGGGTCTCTGGAAACACCATATATTTT
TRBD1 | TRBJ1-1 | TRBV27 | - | CASRRQGSTEAFF | TGTGCCAGCAGACGACAGGGGTCCACTGAAGCTTTCTTT
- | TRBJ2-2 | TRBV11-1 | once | CASPNGIGNTGELFF | TGTGCCAGCCCTAACGGGATTGGGAACACCGGGGAGCTGTTTTTT
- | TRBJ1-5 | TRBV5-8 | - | CASSLAPGNQPQHF | TGTGCCAGCAGCTTGGCCCCGGGGAATCAGCCCCAGCATTTT
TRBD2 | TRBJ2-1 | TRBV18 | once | CASSQGGRIVEQFF | TGTGCCAGCTCACAAGGCGGGAGGATTGTTGAGCAGTTCTTC
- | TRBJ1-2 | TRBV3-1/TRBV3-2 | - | CASSQARAPNYGYTF | TGTGCCAGCAGCCAAGCACGGGCCCCTAACTATGGCTACACCTTC
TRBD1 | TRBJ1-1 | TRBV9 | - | CASSARQGDTEAFF | TGTGCCAGCAGCGCCCGACAGGGAGACACTGAAGCTTTCTTT
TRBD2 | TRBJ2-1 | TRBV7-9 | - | CASSSGLAGAAEQFF | TGTGCCAGCAGCTCTGGACTAGCGGGAGCGGCTGAGCAGTTCTTC
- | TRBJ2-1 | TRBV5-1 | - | CASSLSGNNEQFF | TGCGCCAGCAGCCTTTCTGGTAACAATGAGCAGTTCTTC
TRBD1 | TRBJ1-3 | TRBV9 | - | CASSAVTGAGNTIYF | TGTGCCAGCAGCGCAGTTACAGGGGCTGGAAACACCATATATTTT
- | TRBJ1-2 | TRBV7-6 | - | CASSPTEGLNYGYTF | TGTGCCAGCAGCCCAACCGAGGGACTAAACTATGGCTACACCTTC
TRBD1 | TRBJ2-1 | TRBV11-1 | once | CASSQTGGAPNEQFF | TGTGCCAGCAGCCAGACAGGGGGCGCCCCCAATGAGCAGTTCTTC
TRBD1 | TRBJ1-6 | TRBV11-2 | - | CASSSAQGGSYNSPLHF | TGTGCCAGCAGCTCCGCACAGGGGGGCTCCTATAATTCACCCCTCCACTTT
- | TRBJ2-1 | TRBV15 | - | CATSRDGRSYNEQFF | TGTGCCACCAGCAGAGATGGGCGGAGTTACAATGAGCAGTTCTTC
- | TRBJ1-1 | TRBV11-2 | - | CASSLRLGAEAFF | TGTGCCAGCAGCCTCCGGCTAGGGGCTGAAGCTTTCTTT
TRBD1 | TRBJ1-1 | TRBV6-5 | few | CASGDRGRSNTEAFF | TGTGCCAGCGGGGACAGGGGGCGATCGAACACTGAAGCTTTCTTT
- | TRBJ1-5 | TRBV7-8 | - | CASSLSRGKASQPQHF | TGTGCCAGCAGCTTATCAAGGGGGAAGGCGAGTCAGCCCCAGCATTTT
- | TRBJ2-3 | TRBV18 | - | CASSRGGRRTDTQYF | TGTGCCAGCTCCCGTGGGGGTAGACGCACAGATACGCAGTATTTT
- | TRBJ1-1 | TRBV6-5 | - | CASSRTDNTEAFF | TGTGCCAGCAGCCGGACTGATAACACTGAAGCTTTCTTT
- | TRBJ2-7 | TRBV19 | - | CASSDSGSPSYEQYF | TGTGCCAGTAGTGATTCCGGGAGTCCCAGCTACGAGCAGTACTTC
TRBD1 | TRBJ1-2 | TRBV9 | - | CASSVEGQGTVYGYTF | TGTGCCAGCAGCGTAGAGGGACAGGGGACGGTCTATGGCTACACCTTC
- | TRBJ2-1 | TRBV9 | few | CASSVGQTNYNEQFF | TGTGCCAGCAGCGTCGGGCAAACTAACTACAATGAGCAGTTCTTC
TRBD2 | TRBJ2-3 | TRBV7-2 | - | CASSLIRRGSTDTQYF | TGTGCCAGCAGTCTCATCCGGCGGGGGAGCACAGATACGCAGTATTTT